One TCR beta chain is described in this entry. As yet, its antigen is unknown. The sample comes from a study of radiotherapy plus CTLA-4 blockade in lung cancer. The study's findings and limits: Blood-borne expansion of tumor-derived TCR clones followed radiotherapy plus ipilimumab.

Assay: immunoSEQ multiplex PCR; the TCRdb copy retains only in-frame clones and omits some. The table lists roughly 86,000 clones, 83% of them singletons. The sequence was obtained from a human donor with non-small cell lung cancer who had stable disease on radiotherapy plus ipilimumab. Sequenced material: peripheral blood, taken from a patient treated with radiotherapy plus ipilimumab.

In nucleotides, the CDR3 is TGCAGTGGGGCCCGCGATGAGCAGTTCTTC. This codes for CSGARDEQFF. The chain joins TRBV20-1 to TRBJ2-1; the D is unclear. Germline CDR1 reads DFQATT; CDR2 reads SNEGSKA (reference sequence). Trimming took off 7 bases at V and 8 bases at J, with 9 bases between the two ends. The CDR3 loop spans 10 amino acids.